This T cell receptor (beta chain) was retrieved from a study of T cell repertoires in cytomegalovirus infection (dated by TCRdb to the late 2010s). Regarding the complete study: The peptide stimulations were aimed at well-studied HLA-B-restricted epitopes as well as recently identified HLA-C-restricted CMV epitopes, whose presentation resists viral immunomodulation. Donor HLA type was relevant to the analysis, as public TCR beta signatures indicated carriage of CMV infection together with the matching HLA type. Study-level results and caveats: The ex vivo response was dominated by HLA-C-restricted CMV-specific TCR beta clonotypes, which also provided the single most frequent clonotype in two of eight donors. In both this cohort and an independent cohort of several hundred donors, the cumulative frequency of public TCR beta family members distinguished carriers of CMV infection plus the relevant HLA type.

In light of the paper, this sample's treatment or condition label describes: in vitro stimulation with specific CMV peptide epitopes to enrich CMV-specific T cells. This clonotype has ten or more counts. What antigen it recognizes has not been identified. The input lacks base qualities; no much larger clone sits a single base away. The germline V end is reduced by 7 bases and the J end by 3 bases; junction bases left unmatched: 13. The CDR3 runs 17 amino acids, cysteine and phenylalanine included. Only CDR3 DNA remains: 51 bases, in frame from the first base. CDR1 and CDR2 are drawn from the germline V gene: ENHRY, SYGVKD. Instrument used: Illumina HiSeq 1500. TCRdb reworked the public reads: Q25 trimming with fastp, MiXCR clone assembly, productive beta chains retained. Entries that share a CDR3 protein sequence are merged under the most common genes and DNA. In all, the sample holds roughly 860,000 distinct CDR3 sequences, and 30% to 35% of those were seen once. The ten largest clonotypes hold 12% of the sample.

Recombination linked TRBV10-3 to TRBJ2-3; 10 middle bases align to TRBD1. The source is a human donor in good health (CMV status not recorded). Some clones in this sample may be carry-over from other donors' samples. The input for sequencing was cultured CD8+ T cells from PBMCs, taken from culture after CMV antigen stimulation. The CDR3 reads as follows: CAIKLRRTGGDTDTQYF. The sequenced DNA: TGTGCCATCAAACTAAGACGGACAGGGGGAGATACAGATACGCAGTATTTT.